This T cell receptor (beta chain) was identified in a study of control samples from healthy donors and cancer patients. This clone was counted a single time. The V gene's germline CDR1 is LGHDT and CDR2 YNNKEL (reference sequence). There are 15 residues in the CDR3. The ends were cut back, 5 bases at V and 0 bases at J, with 13 bases in the middle. The repertoire was sequenced with immunoSEQ multiplex PCR; TCRdb's copy has only in-frame clones and lacks some. Of 150,000 to 200,000 clones in the sample, 90% to 95% are singletons; the top ten hold over 6.5%. The chain employs TRBV3-1 (or the pseudogene TRBV3-2) and TRBJ2-5; weak D call: TRBD1 (6 bases). The clonotype was recovered from a woman in her 40s in good health. The sample consisted of blood. The CDR3 protein is CASSTHQGYQETQYF. In DNA form, the CDR3 reads TGTGCCAGCAGCACGCACCAGGGGTACCAAGAGACCCAGTACTTC.